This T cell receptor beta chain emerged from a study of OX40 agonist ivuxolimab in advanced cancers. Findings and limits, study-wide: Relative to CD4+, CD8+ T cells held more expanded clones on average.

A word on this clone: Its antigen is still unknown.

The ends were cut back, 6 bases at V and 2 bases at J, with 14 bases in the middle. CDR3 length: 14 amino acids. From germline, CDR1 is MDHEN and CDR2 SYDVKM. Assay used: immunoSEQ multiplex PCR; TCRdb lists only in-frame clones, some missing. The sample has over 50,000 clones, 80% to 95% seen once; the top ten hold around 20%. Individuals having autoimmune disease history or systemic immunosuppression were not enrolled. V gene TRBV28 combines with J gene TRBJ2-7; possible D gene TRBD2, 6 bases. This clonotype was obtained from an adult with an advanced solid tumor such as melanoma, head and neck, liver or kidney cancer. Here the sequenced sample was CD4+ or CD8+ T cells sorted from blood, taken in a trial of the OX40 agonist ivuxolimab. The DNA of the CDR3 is TGTGCCAGCAGCCGGAGGGGCGAGGCCTACGAGCAGTACTTC. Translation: CASSRRGEAYEQYF. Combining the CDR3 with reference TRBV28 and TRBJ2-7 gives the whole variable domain DVKVTQSSRYLVKRTGEKVFLECVQDMDHENMFWYRQDPGLGLRLIYFSYDVKMKEKGDIPEGYSVSREKKERFSLILESASTNQTSMYLCASSRRGEAYEQYFGPGTRLTVT.